This entry lists 26 T cell receptor beta chains sequenced from one sample in a study of blood T cell repertoires in COVID-19. Sequencing used immunoSEQ multiplex PCR; TCRdb keeps in-frame clones, though not all of them. Seen here are approximately 220,000 clones, almost 90% observed once, and the top ten hold about 15%. The specimen was PBMCs or T cells enriched from blood (not recorded which). The receptor set was obtained from a man younger than 40 who had been exposed to COVID-19.

The chain combines TRBV7-9 with TRBJ2-1, with TRBD2 matching 12 bases. Germline V gene data show CDR1 as SEHNR and CDR2 as FQNEAQ (reference sequence). J gave up 7 bases and V 2 bases, and 6 bases lay outside the gene matches. The CDR3 sequence is 16 residues long. This CDR3 is CASSLSSGGESNEQFF. The DNA for the CDR3 is TGTGCCAGCAGCTTATCTAGCGGGGGGGAGTCGAATGAGCAGTTCTTC. Looking up the rest from reference TRBV7-9 and TRBJ2-1 gives the full variable domain: DTGVSQNPRHKITKRGQNVTFRCDPISEHNRLYWYRQTLGQGPEFLTYFQNEAQLEKSRLLSDRFSAERPKGSFSTLEIQRTEQGDSAMYLCASSLSSGGESNEQFFGPGTRLTVL.

CDR3 sequence reads: CASSQGGGGQPQHF. The CDR3 DNA reads as TGCGCCAGCAGCCAAGGAGGGGGGGGTCAGCCCCAGCATTTT. The chain joins TRBV4-1 to TRBJ1-5, with D possibly TRBD1 on 6 matching bases. Trimming cost V 1 base and J 6 bases, with 10 bases left between them. The CDR3 contains 14 residues. The germline V gene encodes CDR1 MGHRA and CDR2 YSYEKL.

This clone was observed a single time. This chain connects TRBV5-8 to TRBJ2-3, with D tentatively TRBD2 (5 bases). This CDR3 comprises 15 residues. With 1 base removed from V and 4 bases from J, the gap between germline ends came to 13 bases. Germline V gene data show CDR1 as SGHTS and CDR2 as YDEGEE. The CDR3, as DNA: TGTGCCAGCAGCTTGATGGACTCCTCCTCAGATACGCAGTATTTT. This translates into CASSLMDSSSDTQYF.

This clone was seen only once. This chain connects TRBV5-4 to TRBJ1-2, with a tentative D call TRBD1 (5 bases). This CDR3 has 14 amino acids. Germline-derived CDR1 and CDR2 are SGHNT and YYREEE (reference sequence). V dropped 2 bases and J dropped 3 bases, with 11 bases sitting between them. The CDR3 here is CASSFPGRDYGYTF. The CDR3, as DNA: TGTGCCAGCAGCTTTCCAGGGAGGGACTATGGCTACACCTTC.

This clone has only a few counts. The chain links TRBV19 to TRBJ1-4, with D possibly matching TRBD1 (6 bases). This CDR3 has 15 residues. Trimming removed 5 bases at V and 12 bases at J, with 22 bases between. The germline V gene has CDR1 LNHDA and CDR2 SQIVND (reference sequence). CDR3 sequence reads: CASSPIRDTTPQLFF. The CDR3 DNA reads TGTGCCAGTAGTCCGATACGGGACACCACCCCACAACTGTTTTTT.

The chain's CDR3 is CASSYSMEGRNSPLHF. In nucleotides, the CDR3 is TGTGCCAGCAGTTACTCGATGGAGGGGCGGAATTCACCCCTCCACTTT. The V gene is TRBV6-5, the J gene TRBJ1-6; weak D call: TRBD1 (5 bases). The CDR3 totals 16 residues. Germline CDR1 MNHEY, CDR2 SVGAGI. The germline V and J ends were trimmed by 0 bases and 7 bases, with 13 bases remaining between them.

About this clone: Additional DNA sequences in this sample encode the identical CDR3. The chain employs TRBV15 and TRBJ2-7; tentative D call: TRBD2 (7 bases). The length of the CDR3 is 15 residues. The ends were cut back, 4 bases at V and 7 bases at J, with 20 bases in the middle. Germline lookup yields CDR1 LNHNV and CDR2 YYDKDF (reference sequence). This chain's CDR3 is CATSTAVGGAGEQYF. The CDR3 DNA sequence: TGTGCCACCAGCACGGCCGTGGGGGGGGCTGGAGAGCAGTACTTC. Filled out from reference TRBV15 and TRBJ2-7, the complete variable domain reads DAMVIQNPRYQVTQFGKPVTLSCSQTLNHNVMYWYQQKSSQAPKLLFHYYDKDFNNEADTPDNFQSRRPNTSFCFLDIRSPGLGDTAMYLCATSTAVGGAGEQYFGPGTRLTVT.

V and J are TRBV7-3 and TRBJ2-2, with a tentative D call TRBD1 (6 bases). The germline V and J ends were trimmed by 2 bases and 4 bases, with 11 bases remaining between them. This CDR3 has 15 residues. Per germline, CDR1 SGHTA and CDR2 FQGTGA. CDR3 sequence (DNA): TGTGCCAGCAGCTTACTGGGGGCGGCCACCGGGGAGCTGTTTTTT. Encoded protein: CASSLLGAATGELFF.

The CDR3 loop is CASSLGVEAFF. The CDR3 region has the DNA TGCGCCAGCAGCCTGGGAGTGGAAGCTTTCTTT. This chain uses TRBV4-1 with TRBJ1-1; D gene ambiguous. Trimming left V 4 bases short and J 8 bases short, with 8 bases between. Germline V lookup: CDR1 MGHRA, CDR2 YSYEKL. The CDR3 spans 11 residues.

The chain joins TRBV2 to TRBJ2-7, with TRBD1 matching 8 bases. The ends lost 2 bases at V and 1 base at J; junction bases unmatched: 7. Per germline, CDR1 SNHLY and CDR2 FYNNEI. The CDR3 loop spans 16 amino acids. The CDR3 loop reads CASSEFSGQESYEQYF. The CDR3 DNA follows: TGTGCCAGCAGTGAATTCTCGGGACAGGAGTCCTACGAGCAGTACTTC.

This chain links TRBV18 with TRBJ2-2; D gene uncertain. Between the trimmed V and J ends, which lost 6 bases and 7 bases, there was a span of 9 bases. The germline CDR1 and CDR2 sequences are KGHSH and LQKENI. The CDR3 runs 12 residues. CDR3 protein: CASSSLHGELFF. The CDR3 region has the DNA TGTGCCAGCTCTTCATTACACGGGGAGCTGTTTTTT.

J is TRBJ1-6 and V is TRBV10-3, with 7 bases matching TRBD1. Germline CDR1 reads ENHRY; CDR2 reads SYGVKD. V gave up 4 bases and J gave up 7 bases; unmatched junction bases: 4. This CDR3 comprises 14 residues. CDR3 residues: CAISAPGGNSPLHF. Here the CDR3 DNA reads TGTGCCATCAGTGCTCCAGGGGGGAATTCACCCCTCCACTTT.

V usage is TRBV29-1 and J usage is TRBJ2-4; TRBD1 agrees at 7 bases. Germline V gene sequence: CDR1 SQVTM, CDR2 ANQGSEA. CDR3 length: 13 amino acids. V lost 8 bases and J lost 7; bases outside the gene matches: 11. The CDR3 DNA reads TGCAGCACTTACTCCGGGACAGACAACATTCAGTACTTC. It specifies CSTYSGTDNIQYF. The whole variable domain, filled in from reference TRBV29-1 and TRBJ2-4, reads SAVISQKPSRDICQRGTSLTIQCQVDSQVTMMFWYRQQPGQSLTLIATANQGSEATYESGFVIDKFPISRPNLTFSTLTVSNMSPEDSSIYLCSTYSGTDNIQYFGAGTRLSVL.

The chain combines TRBV18 with TRBJ1-1, with D possibly being TRBD1 (6 bases). The V and J ends lost 2 bases and 0 bases respectively, with 22 bases between them. The length of the CDR3 is 19 residues. CDR1 is KGHSH, CDR2 LQKENI, per germline. The CDR3 loop reads CASSPVAPGVGIMNTEAFF. DNA of the CDR3: TGTGCCAGCTCACCAGTCGCCCCAGGGGTGGGAATAATGAACACTGAAGCTTTCTTT. The whole variable domain, remainder taken from reference TRBV18 and TRBJ1-1, is NAGVMQNPRHLVRRRGQEARLRCSPMKGHSHVYWYRQLPEEGLKFMVYLQKENIIDESGMPKERFSAEFPKEGPSILRIQQVVRGDSAAYFCASSPVAPGVGIMNTEAFFGQGTRLTVV.

The chain joins TRBV18 to TRBJ2-2; possibly TRBD1 for D (5 bases). The CDR3 is 15 amino acids. V lost 3 bases, J lost 5 bases, and 13 bases lay in between. CDR1 and CDR2 (germline): KGHSH, LQKENI. Here the CDR3 reads CASSPVGVETGELFF. The CDR3 DNA reads TGTGCCAGCTCACCTGTAGGGGTGGAGACCGGGGAGCTGTTTTTT.

V usage is TRBV29-1 and J usage is TRBJ1-3, with D possibly being TRBD1 (6 bases). CDR1 and CDR2 from the germline V gene are SQVTM and ANQGSEA. Trimming took off 5 bases at V and 8 bases at J, with 13 bases between the two ends. The CDR3 contains 12 residues. The CDR3 sequence is CSVLGRGYTIYF. The CDR3 coding sequence is TGCAGCGTTTTAGGGAGGGGGTACACCATATATTTT.

The rearrangement links TRBV6-5 to TRBJ1-3; TRBD1 matches 7 bases. Germline V gene lookup returns CDR1 MNHEY and CDR2 SVGAGI. Trimming removed 0 bases from V and 4 bases from J; junction bases left unmatched: 6. The CDR3 has 16 amino acids. The CDR3 DNA follows: TGTGCCAGCAGTTACTCGAGCAGGGGGAAAGGAAACACCATATATTTT. It is translated as CASSYSSRGKGNTIYF.

The J gene is TRBJ1-1, the V gene TRBV5-6; D gene unclear. Germline V gene lookup returns CDR1 SGHDT and CDR2 YYEEEE. V was shortened by 2 bases and J by 3 bases, with 8 bases between the two germline ends. This CDR3 has 13 residues. Here the CDR3 reads CASSFGTDTEAFF. The CDR3 coding sequence is TGTGCCAGCAGCTTTGGAACAGACACTGAAGCTTTCTTT.

This chain connects TRBV6-5 to TRBJ2-7; D perhaps matches TRBD1 (6 bases). Germline V gene sequence: CDR1 MNHEY, CDR2 SVGAGI. The ends were cut back, 11 bases at V and 4 bases at J, with 21 bases in the middle. The CDR3 is made up of 14 amino acids. The CDR3 sequence: CAGKWTEGPYEQYF. CDR3 coding DNA: TGTGCCGGAAAGTGGACAGAAGGACCGTACGAGCAGTACTTC.

The chain recombines TRBV4-2 with TRBJ2-2; D is undetermined. The V end was cut by 4 bases, the J end by 1 base, with 7 bases between. The CDR3 contains 14 residues. CDR1 is LGHNA, CDR2 YNFKEQ, per germline. CDR3 nucleotide sequence: TGTGCCAGCAGCCCCGTCGGGAACACCGGGGAGCTGTTTTTT. As protein: CASSPVGNTGELFF.

This chain uses TRBV4-1 with TRBJ1-1; D possibly corresponds to TRBD1 (5 bases). V lost 1 base and J 5 bases, leaving 14 bases between the germline ends. CDR1 and CDR2 (germline): MGHRA, YSYEKL. The CDR3 covers 15 residues. The CDR3 here is CASSQGVRASTEAFF. The CDR3 bases are TGCGCCAGCAGCCAAGGAGTCAGGGCGTCAACTGAAGCTTTCTTT.

The rearrangement joins TRBV9 to TRBJ2-7; maybe TRBD1 (7 bases). CDR1 and CDR2 (germline): SGDLS, YYNGEE. This CDR3 comprises 14 residues. The V end was cut by 1 base, the J end by 4 bases, with 12 bases between. The CDR3 here is CASSVRGTAYEQYF. The DNA for the CDR3 is TGTGCCAGCAGCGTACGGGGGACAGCTTACGAGCAGTACTTC. Full variable domain (remainder filled in from reference TRBV9 and TRBJ2-7): DSGVTQTPKHLITATGQRVTLRCSPRSGDLSVYWYQQSLDQGLQFLIQYYNGEERAKGNILERFSAQQFPDLHSELNLSSLELGDSALYFCASSVRGTAYEQYFGPGTRLTVT.

The chain carries TRBV14 and TRBJ1-4, with unresolved D. Trimming stripped 0 bases from V and 8 bases from J, with 7 bases between. The CDR3 consists of 13 residues. Germline CDR1 is SGHDN and CDR2 is FVKESK. CDR3 DNA sequence: TGTGCCAGCAGCCAAGAGGTGCGGGAAAAACTGTTTTTT. Residues: CASSQEVREKLFF.

The J gene is TRBJ2-7, the V gene TRBV7-2; 7 bases map to TRBD1. This CDR3 is 15 amino acids long. V dropped 5 bases and J dropped 0; count of bases not matched to a gene: 7. Per the germline V gene, CDR1 is SGHTA and CDR2 is FQGNSA. The CDR3 nucleotides read TGTGCCAGCAGCGAAGGACAGGCAATCTCCTACGAGCAGTACTTC. Its protein is CASSEGQAISYEQYF.

J is TRBJ2-4 and V is TRBV12-5, with 8 positions matching TRBD2. V dropped 4 bases and J dropped 6; count of bases not matched to a gene: 8. CDR1 and CDR2 (germline): LGHNT, FRNRAP. The CDR3 loop spans 15 amino acids. This chain's CDR3 is CASGSPGLEINIQYF. As DNA, the CDR3 is TGTGCTAGTGGTTCCCCGGGACTAGAGATAAACATTCAGTACTTC.

J is TRBJ1-1 and V is TRBV5-4; D is unclear. The CDR3 has 15 residues. Trimming removed 0 bases from V and 0 bases from J, with 9 bases in between. The germline V gene encodes CDR1 SGHNT and CDR2 YYREEE (reference sequence). The CDR3 region is CASSLGSYMNTEAFF. The CDR3 DNA is TGTGCCAGCAGCTTGGGCAGTTACATGAACACTGAAGCTTTCTTT.